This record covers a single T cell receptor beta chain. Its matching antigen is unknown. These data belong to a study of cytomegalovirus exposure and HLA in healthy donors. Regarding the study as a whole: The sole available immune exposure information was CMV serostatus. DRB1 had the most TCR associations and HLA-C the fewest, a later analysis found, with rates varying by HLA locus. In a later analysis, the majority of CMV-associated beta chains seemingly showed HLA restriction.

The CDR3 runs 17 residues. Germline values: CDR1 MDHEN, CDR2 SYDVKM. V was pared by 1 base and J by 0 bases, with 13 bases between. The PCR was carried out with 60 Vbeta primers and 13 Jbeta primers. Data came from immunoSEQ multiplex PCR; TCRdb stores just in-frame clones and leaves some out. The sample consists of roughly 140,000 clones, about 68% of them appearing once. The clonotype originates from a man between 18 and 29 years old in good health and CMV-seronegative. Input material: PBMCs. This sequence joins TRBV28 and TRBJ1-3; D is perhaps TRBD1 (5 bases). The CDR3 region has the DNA TGTGCCAGCAGTTTATTGATTGGGGCCCCCTCTGGAAACACCATATATTTT. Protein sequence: CASSLLIGAPSGNTIYF.